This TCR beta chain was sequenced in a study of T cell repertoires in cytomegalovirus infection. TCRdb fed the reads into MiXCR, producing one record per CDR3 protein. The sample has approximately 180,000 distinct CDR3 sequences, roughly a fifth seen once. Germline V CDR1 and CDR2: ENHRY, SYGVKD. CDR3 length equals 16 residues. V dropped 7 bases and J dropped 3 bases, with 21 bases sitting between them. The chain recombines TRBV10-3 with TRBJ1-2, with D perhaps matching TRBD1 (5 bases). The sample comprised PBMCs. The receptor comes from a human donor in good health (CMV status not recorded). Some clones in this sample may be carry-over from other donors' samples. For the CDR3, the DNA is TGTGCCATCACCGATAGAGATAAGGGGACGGACTATGGCTACACCTTC. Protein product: CAITDRDKGTDYGYTF.